The next 13 T cell receptor beta chains were all read from a single sample in a study of CD8 T cells in ankylosing spondylitis. Study-level points and caveats: Among TCR beta sequences, a motif of 7 to 9 highly homologous variants appeared characteristic of ankylosing spondylitis blood.

These TCRs' antigens remain unknown. Each CDR3 protein gets one entry after TCRdb re-called the 5' RACE reads with MiXCR. The sample records under 450,000 distinct CDR3 sequences, 17% being singletons. The sample taken for sequencing was blood, either unsorted or a sorted T cell fraction (not recorded which). The origin of the receptors is a male donor with ankylosing spondylitis.

This clonotype occurred a few times. This chain connects TRBV2 to TRBJ2-3; 9 bases line up with TRBD2. The CDR3 is made up of 15 amino acids. Per the germline V gene, CDR1 is SNHLY and CDR2 is FYNNEI. V dropped 4 bases and J dropped 4; count of bases not matched to a gene: 6. The CDR3 reads CASSGLAGKSDTQYF. Here the CDR3 DNA reads TGTGCCAGCAGTGGGCTAGCGGGAAAGTCAGATACGCAGTATTTT.

The chain joins TRBV5-6 to TRBJ2-4; unclear D gene. The CDR3 length is 14 residues. Trimming removed 5 bases at V and 0 bases at J, with 9 bases between. Germline CDR1 SGHDT, CDR2 YYEEEE. Here the CDR3 reads CASRIGLAKNIQYF. DNA of the CDR3: TGTGCCAGCAGGATCGGCTTAGCCAAAAACATTCAGTACTTC.

The genes are TRBV28 and TRBJ2-5; 10 bases line up with TRBD1. V lost 3 bases to trimming and J lost 4 bases; unmatched junction nucleotides: 5. The CDR3 totals 15 residues. CDR1 MDHEN and CDR2 SYDVKM come from the germline V gene. The CDR3 here is CASSFDRGRGETQYF. The CDR3 DNA is TGTGCCAGCAGTTTCGACAGGGGGCGCGGAGAGACCCAGTACTTC.

This clonotype turned up a few times. V and J are TRBV10-3 and TRBJ2-5; D assignment may be TRBD1 or TRBD2 (5 bases each). The CDR3 runs to 15 residues. The V end was cut by 6 bases, the J end by 2 bases, with 16 bases between. The V gene's germline CDR1 is ENHRY and CDR2 SYGVKD. The DNA for the CDR3 is TGTGCCATCAGGCCGGGGCGGGTATCACAAGAGACCCAGTACTTC. Residues: CAIRPGRVSQETQYF.

Only a few counts were recorded for this clonotype. The chain carries TRBV13 and TRBJ1-1; possible D gene TRBD1, 5 bases. CDR3 size: 15 residues. Germline V lookup: CDR1 PRHDT, CDR2 FYEKMQ (reference sequence). Trimming cost V 5 bases and J 4 bases, with 17 bases left between them. The CDR3 loop is CASSPPAGDRTEAFF. In DNA form, the CDR3 reads TGTGCCAGCAGCCCCCCGGCGGGGGATCGCACTGAAGCTTTCTTT.

In this sample, this clonotype turned up a few times. The rearrangement links TRBV10-3 to TRBJ1-4, with 9 nucleotides matching TRBD1. Trimming at V came to 0 bases and at J to 7 bases, leaving 3 bases not matched to a gene. This CDR3 spans 15 amino acids. Germline V gene data show CDR1 as ENHRY and CDR2 as SYGVKD. The CDR3 protein is CAISESGQGGEKLFF. DNA for the CDR3: TGTGCCATCAGTGAGTCGGGACAGGGAGGTGAAAAACTGTTTTTT.

The gene calls are TRBV24-1 and TRBJ2-1; no reliable D call. The CDR3 runs 12 residues. The V end was cut by 0 bases, the J end by 10 bases, with 6 bases between. Germline CDR1 reads KGHDR; CDR2 reads SFDVKD. The CDR3, as DNA: TGTGCCACCAGTGATTTGCTTGGGGAGCAGTTCTTC. Translated: CATSDLLGEQFF.

In this sample, this clonotype turned up a few times. This sequence joins TRBV29-1 and TRBJ2-5; the match to TRBD1 covers 8 bases. CDR3 length: 12 residues. The J segment lost 4 bases and the V segment lost 7 bases, leaving 5 bases of the junction unmatched. Germline V gene data show CDR1 as SQVTM and CDR2 as ANQGSEA. The CDR3 nucleotides are TGCAGCGCTCTCGACAGGGGAGAGACCCAGTACTTC. Translated, it gives CSALDRGETQYF.

A few counts support this clonotype. This chain connects TRBV5-1 to TRBJ1-5; no reliable D call. With 0 bases removed from V and 0 bases from J, the gap between germline ends came to 10 bases. The CDR3 is 16 residues long. Germline assignment: CDR1 SGHRS and CDR2 YFSETQ. The DNA for the CDR3 is TGCGCCAGCAGCTTGGGTTTGGGTTCTAGCAATCAGCCCCAGCATTTT. It yields the protein CASSLGLGSSNQPQHF.

This clonotype has a handful of counts. The chain joins TRBV24-1 to TRBJ2-1; 15 nucleotides agree with TRBD2. The CDR3 covers 15 residues. From germline, CDR1 is KGHDR and CDR2 SFDVKD. V dropped 5 bases and J dropped 6; count of bases not matched to a gene: 1. CDR3 amino acids: CATSGTSGRANEQFF. DNA for the CDR3: TGTGCCACCAGTGGGACTAGCGGGAGGGCCAATGAGCAGTTCTTC.

This clonotype was counted only a few times. The chain couples TRBV12-3 or TRBV12-4 to TRBJ1-1, with 8 bases aligning to TRBD1. V shed 6 bases and J 4 bases; nucleotides not matched to a gene: 7. There are 14 residues in the CDR3. Written as DNA, the CDR3 is TGTGCCAGCAGGGCCGGACAGGGTTTCACTGAAGCTTTCTTT. Its protein is CASRAGQGFTEAFF.

At least ten counts were recorded for this clonotype. This chain connects TRBV29-1 to TRBJ2-6; TRBD2 matches 7 bases. V was clipped by 7 bases and J by 0 bases; unmatched bases: 15. The CDR3 covers 18 residues. The germline gives CDR1 SQVTM, CDR2 ANQGSEA. The CDR3 sequence: CSATTGGGVSSGANVLTF. CDR3 in DNA: TGCAGCGCGACCACGGGGGGAGGGGTAAGCTCTGGGGCCAACGTCCTGACTTTC.

This clonotype has only a few counts. This chain links TRBV7-8 with TRBJ1-2, with 12 positions matching TRBD1. Germline CDR1 is SGHVS and CDR2 is FQNEAQ. The length of the CDR3 is 17 residues. V lost 5 bases to trimming and J lost 3 bases; unmatched junction nucleotides: 10. The CDR3 sequence: CASSRTRDRGLDYGYTF. The CDR3 DNA reads as TGTGCCAGCAGCCGCACAAGGGACAGGGGGCTAGACTATGGCTACACCTTC.